Given below is one T cell receptor (beta chain) in context. Using a J-beta primer mix together with a sample-barcoded 5' primer, a second PCR was run for roughly 7 to 12 cycles. Using its own MiXCR run on the 5' RACE reads, TCRdb lists one record per CDR3 protein. The sample consists of approximately 700,000 distinct CDR3 sequences, about a third of them appearing once. The entry originates in a study of blood T cells in healthy people across ages. Per the germline V gene, CDR1 is SGHNT and CDR2 is YYREEE (reference sequence). The CDR3 spans 14 residues. V gave up 4 bases and J gave up 13 bases, with 18 bases separating them.

This receptor was identified in an elderly woman in good health. The chain combines TRBV5-4 with TRBJ1-6, with unresolved D. The sequencing input was blood. The CDR3 protein is CASSAGRSSTPLHF. DNA of the CDR3: TGTGCCAGCAGCGCCGGACGGAGTAGTACCCCCCTCCACTTT.